Listed here are 5 T cell receptor beta chains from one sample, sequenced in a study of cytomegalovirus exposure and HLA in healthy donors. PCR was performed using 60 Vbeta and 13 Jbeta primers. Assay used: immunoSEQ multiplex PCR; TCRdb lists only in-frame clones, some missing. This table has roughly 130,000 clones, about 80% appearing once. The source material was PBMCs. All receptors come from a man younger than 30 in good health and CMV-seronegative.

Note on this clone: Additional DNA sequences in this sample encode the identical CDR3. The rearrangement joins TRBV5-4 to TRBJ2-5; the match to TRBD2 covers 11 bases. This CDR3 is built from 15 residues. Germline V lookup: CDR1 SGHNT, CDR2 YYREEE (reference sequence). V shed 3 bases and J 5 bases; nucleotides not matched to a gene: 6. This chain's CDR3 is CASSSIAGGPETQYF. As DNA, the CDR3 is TGTGCCAGCAGCTCAATAGCGGGAGGGCCGGAGACCCAGTACTTC.

J is TRBJ2-1 and V is TRBV7-6, with TRBD2 matching 14 bases. V dropped 6 bases and J dropped 9; count of bases not matched to a gene: 7. The CDR3 is 15 amino acids. Germline CDR1 and CDR2: SGHVS and FNYEAQ. CDR3 loop: CASSSGLAGGIEQFF. In DNA form, the CDR3 reads TGTGCCAGCAGTTCCGGACTAGCGGGAGGTATTGAGCAGTTCTTC.

The chain joins TRBV18 to TRBJ2-4; perhaps TRBD1 as D (5 bases). Germline V CDR1 and CDR2: KGHSH, LQKENI. The length of the CDR3 is 12 residues. V lost 1 base and J 11 bases, leaving 9 bases between the germline ends. CDR3: CASSPQGPVQYF. Here the CDR3 DNA reads TGTGCCAGCTCACCACAGGGGCCGGTTCAGTACTTC.

This chain links TRBV30 with TRBJ1-3; 7 bases are shared with TRBD1. This CDR3 spans 15 amino acids. Germline CDR1 is GTSNPN and CDR2 is SVGIG (reference sequence). Trimming removed 0 bases from V and 3 bases from J; junction bases left unmatched: 5. CDR3 bases: TGTGCCTGGAGTGTAACAGGGGCGCTTGGAAACACCATATATTTT. Amino acid sequence: CAWSVTGALGNTIYF.

The chain joins TRBV27 to TRBJ2-2, with TRBD1 matching 8 bases. Germline-derived CDR1 and CDR2 are MNHEY and SMNVEV (reference sequence). This CDR3 contains 17 residues. With V trimmed by 6 bases and J by 1 base, 10 bases remained unmatched. The CDR3 bases are TGTGCCAGCAGCGTCTTCGCCGGGACAGGGAACACCGGGGAGCTGTTTTTT. It encodes CASSVFAGTGNTGELFF.